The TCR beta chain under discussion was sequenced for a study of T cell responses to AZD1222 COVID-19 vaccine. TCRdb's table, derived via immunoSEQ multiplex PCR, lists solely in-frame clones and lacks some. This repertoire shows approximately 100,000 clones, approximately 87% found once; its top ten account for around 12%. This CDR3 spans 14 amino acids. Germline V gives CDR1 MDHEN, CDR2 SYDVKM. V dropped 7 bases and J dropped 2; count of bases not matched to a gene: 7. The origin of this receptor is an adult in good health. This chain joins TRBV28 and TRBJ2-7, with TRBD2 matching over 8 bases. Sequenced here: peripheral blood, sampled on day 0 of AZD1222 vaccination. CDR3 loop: CASTAGTRPYEQYF. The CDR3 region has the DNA TGTGCCAGCACAGCCGGGACTAGACCCTACGAGCAGTACTTC.